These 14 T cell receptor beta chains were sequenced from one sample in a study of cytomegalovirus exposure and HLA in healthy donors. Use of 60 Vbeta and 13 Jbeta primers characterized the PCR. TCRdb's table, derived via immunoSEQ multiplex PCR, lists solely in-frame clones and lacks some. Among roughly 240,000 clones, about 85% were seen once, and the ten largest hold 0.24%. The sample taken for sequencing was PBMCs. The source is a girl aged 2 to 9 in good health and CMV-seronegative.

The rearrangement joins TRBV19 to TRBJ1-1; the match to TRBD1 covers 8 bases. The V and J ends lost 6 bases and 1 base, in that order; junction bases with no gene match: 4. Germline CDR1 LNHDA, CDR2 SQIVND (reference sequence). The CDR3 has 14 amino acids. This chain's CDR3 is CASSSGTGNTEAFF. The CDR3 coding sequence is TGTGCCAGTAGCTCGGGGACAGGGAACACTGAAGCTTTCTTT.

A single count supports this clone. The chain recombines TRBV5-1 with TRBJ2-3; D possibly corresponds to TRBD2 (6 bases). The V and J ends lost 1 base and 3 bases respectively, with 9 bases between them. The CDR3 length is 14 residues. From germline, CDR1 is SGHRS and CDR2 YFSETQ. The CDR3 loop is CASSLLARTDTQYF. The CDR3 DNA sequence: TGCGCCAGCAGCTTGCTAGCGAGGACAGATACGCAGTATTTT.

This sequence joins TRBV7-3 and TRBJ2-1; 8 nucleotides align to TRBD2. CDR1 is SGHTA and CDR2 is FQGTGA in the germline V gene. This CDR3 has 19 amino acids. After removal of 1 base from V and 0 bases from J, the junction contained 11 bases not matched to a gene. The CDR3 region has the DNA TGTGCCAGCAGCTTAAGGGGCGGGGGGATACAGAGCTCCTACAATGAGCAGTTCTTC. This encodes CASSLRGGGIQSSYNEQFF. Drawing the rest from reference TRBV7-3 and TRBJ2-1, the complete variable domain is GAGVSQTPSNKVTEKGKYVELRCDPISGHTALYWYRQSLGQGPEFLIYFQGTGAADDSGLPNDRFFAVRPEGSVSTLKIQRTERGDSAVYLCASSLRGGGIQSSYNEQFFGPGTRLTVL.

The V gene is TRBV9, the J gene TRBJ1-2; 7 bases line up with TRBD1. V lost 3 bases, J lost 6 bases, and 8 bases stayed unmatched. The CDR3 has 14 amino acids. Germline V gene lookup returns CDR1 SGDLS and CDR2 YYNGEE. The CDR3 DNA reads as TGTGCCAGCAGCGCCGACGGACAGGTCGATGGCTACACCTTC. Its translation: CASSADGQVDGYTF.

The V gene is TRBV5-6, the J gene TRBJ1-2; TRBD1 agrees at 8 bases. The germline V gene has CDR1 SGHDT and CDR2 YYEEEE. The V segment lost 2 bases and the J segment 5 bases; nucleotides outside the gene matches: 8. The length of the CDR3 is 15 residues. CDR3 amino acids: CASSFMRQGLYGYTF. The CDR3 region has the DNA TGTGCCAGCAGCTTTATGCGACAGGGGTTGTATGGCTACACCTTC.

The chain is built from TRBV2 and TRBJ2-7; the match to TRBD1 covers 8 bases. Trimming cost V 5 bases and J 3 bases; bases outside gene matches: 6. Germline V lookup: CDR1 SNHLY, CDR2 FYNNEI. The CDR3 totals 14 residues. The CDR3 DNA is TGTGCCAGCAGTTCCAGGGGGCTCGACTACGAGCAGTACTTC. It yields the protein CASSSRGLDYEQYF.

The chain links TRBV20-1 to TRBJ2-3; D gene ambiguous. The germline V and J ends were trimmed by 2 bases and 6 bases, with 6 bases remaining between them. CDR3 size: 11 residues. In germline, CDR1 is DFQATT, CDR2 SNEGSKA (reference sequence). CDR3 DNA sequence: TGCAGTGCTAGACTTCGGGATACGCAGTATTTT. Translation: CSARLRDTQYF.

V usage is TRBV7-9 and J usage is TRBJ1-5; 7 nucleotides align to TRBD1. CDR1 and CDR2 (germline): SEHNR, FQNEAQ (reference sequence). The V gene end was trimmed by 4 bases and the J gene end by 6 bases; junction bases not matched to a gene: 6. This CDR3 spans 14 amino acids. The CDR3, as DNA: TGTGCCAGCAGCTCTGCAGGGGGAGGTCAGCCCCAGCATTTT. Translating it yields CASSSAGGGQPQHF.

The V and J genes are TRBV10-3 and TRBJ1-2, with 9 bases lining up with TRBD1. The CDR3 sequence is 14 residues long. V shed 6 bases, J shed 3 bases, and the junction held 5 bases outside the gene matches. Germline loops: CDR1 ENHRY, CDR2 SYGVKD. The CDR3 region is CAISGDRVDYGYTF. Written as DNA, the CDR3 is TGTGCCATCAGCGGGGACAGGGTCGACTATGGCTACACCTTC.

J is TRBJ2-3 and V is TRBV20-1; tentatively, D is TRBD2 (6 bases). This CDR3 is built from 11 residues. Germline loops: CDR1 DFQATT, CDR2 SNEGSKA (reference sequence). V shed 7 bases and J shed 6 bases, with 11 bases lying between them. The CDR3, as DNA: TGCAGTGGGGCGGGGACGGATACGCAGTATTTT. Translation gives CSGAGTDTQYF.

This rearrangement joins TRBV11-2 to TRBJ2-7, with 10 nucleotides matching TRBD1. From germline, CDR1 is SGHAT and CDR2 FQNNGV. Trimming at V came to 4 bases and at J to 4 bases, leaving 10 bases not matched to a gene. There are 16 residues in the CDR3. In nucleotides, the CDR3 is TGTGCCAGCAGCTCGCCCTTGACAGGGGGCGGGTACGAGCAGTACTTC. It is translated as CASSSPLTGGGYEQYF.

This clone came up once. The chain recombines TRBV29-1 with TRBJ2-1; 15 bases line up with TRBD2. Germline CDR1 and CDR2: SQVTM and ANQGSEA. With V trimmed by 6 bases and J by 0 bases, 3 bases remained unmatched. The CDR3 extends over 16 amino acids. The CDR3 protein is CSVRTSGRASYNEQFF. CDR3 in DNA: TGCAGCGTCAGGACTAGCGGGAGGGCCTCCTACAATGAGCAGTTCTTC.

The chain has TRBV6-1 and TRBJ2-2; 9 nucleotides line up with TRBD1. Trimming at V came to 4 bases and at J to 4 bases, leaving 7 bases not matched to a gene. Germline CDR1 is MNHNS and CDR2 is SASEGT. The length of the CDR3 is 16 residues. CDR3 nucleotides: TGTGCCAGCAGTGCCTACAGGGGGCGCGTCACCGGGGAGCTGTTTTTT. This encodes CASSAYRGRVTGELFF.

The CDR3, as DNA: TGTGCCACGGGGAGGGGACAGGAGGGGGGCGAGCAGTACTTC. Its translation: CATGRGQEGGEQYF. The rearrangement links TRBV2 to TRBJ2-7; tentative D call: TRBD1 (8 bases). CDR3 length: 14 residues. The V gene lost 10 bases and the J gene lost 6 bases, with 22 bases spanning the gap. CDR1 and CDR2 (germline): SNHLY, FYNNEI.